The clone carrying this T cell receptor beta chain showed up just once. Its antigen is as yet unknown. This specimen comes from a study of immune cell composition in non-small cell lung cancer. Study observations and caveats: Overall clonality, unlike maximal tumour-associated clone frequency, did not predict TIL reactivity. Around 80% of squamous and around a third of adenocarcinoma cases had tumour-associated clones >0.5%.

Here immunoSEQ multiplex PCR was the method, and the copy in TCRdb shows in-frame clones only, minus some. The sample shows about 2,200 clones, more than 65% of them seen only once. CDR3 size: 14 residues. The germline CDR1 and CDR2 sequences are SGDLS and YYNGEE. V shed 0 bases and J 5 bases; nucleotides not matched to a gene: 4. The normal lung sample lay at least 3 cm, and maximally far, from the tumour. Template was genomic DNA from frozen, unsorted single-cell suspensions. This chain connects TRBV9 to TRBJ2-5; 7 bases align to TRBD1. The source of this sequence is a human donor with non-small cell lung cancer. The sequenced material came from non-adjacent lung tissue. The CDR3 region is CASSVGQGWETQYF. DNA for the CDR3: TGTGCCAGCAGCGTAGGACAGGGTTGGGAGACCCAGTACTTC.